This T cell receptor (beta chain) is drawn from a study of blood T cell repertoires in COVID-19. The sample holds one count of this clone. Generated by immunoSEQ multiplex PCR, the TCRdb table keeps only in-frame clones and is missing some. Altogether 370,000 or so clones are present, 70% to 85% being singletons, with the ten largest covering more than 1%. Sequencing was carried out using peripheral blood. This TCR was recovered from a human donor with acute or convalescent COVID-19. The donor label of this sample is uncertain.

As DNA, the CDR3 is TGTGCCTGGATCGGCGGGGGGCTCTCTGGGGCCAACGTCCTGACTTTC. Encoded protein: CAWIGGGLSGANVLTF. This chain uses TRBV30 with TRBJ2-6, with 8 bases that match TRBD2. The V and J ends lost 4 bases and 0 bases, in that order; junction bases with no gene match: 5. CDR1 is GTSNPN and CDR2 is SVGIG in the germline V gene (reference sequence). The CDR3 loop spans 16 amino acids.